This record concerns one T cell receptor beta chain sequence. The protocol was immunoSEQ multiplex PCR, while the TCRdb copy is restricted to in-frame clones and leaves out a portion. The sample consists of 80,000 or so clones, nearly 98% of them appearing once. The sample comes from a study of technical replicates of blood from four donors. The germline V gene encodes CDR1 GTSNPN and CDR2 SVGIG (reference sequence). The CDR3 totals 13 residues. Trimming removed 4 bases from V and 6 bases from J; junction bases left unmatched: 7. Input material: T cells isolated from PBMCs. This receptor was obtained from a human donor in good health. The genes are TRBV30 and TRBJ1-2, with TRBD1 matching 8 bases. CDR3 sequence (DNA): TGTGCCTGGACTCGGACAGGGCGAGATGGCTACACCTTC. Its protein product is CAWTRTGRDGYTF.